Below are 29 T cell receptor beta chains sequenced from a single sample in a study of blood T cell repertoires in COVID-19. TCRdb's table, derived via immunoSEQ multiplex PCR, lists solely in-frame clones and lacks some. The sample contains fewer than 350,000 clones, 87% of which appear only once. Source material: peripheral blood. These receptors were collected from a woman aged 45-65 years who had recovered from COVID-19.

This chain connects TRBV28 to TRBJ1-5; 8 nucleotides match TRBD1. Per germline, CDR1 MDHEN and CDR2 SYDVKM. The CDR3 length is 14 residues. Unmatched junction bases numbered 4, after V lost 4 bases and J lost 5 bases. CDR3 amino acids: CASSSGQGYQPQHF. As DNA, the CDR3 is TGTGCCAGCAGTTCAGGACAGGGCTATCAGCCCCAGCATTTT.

This rearrangement joins TRBV5-4 to TRBJ2-2; TRBD2 matches at 13 bases. Germline V gene sequence: CDR1 SGHNT, CDR2 YYREEE (reference sequence). J was trimmed by 4 bases and V by 4 bases; bases with no gene match: 10. The CDR3 contains 18 residues. CDR3 in DNA: TGTGCCAGCAGCATGGGACTAGCGGGATCGTCGCCCACCGGGGAGCTGTTTTTT. Translation gives CASSMGLAGSSPTGELFF.

The chain employs TRBV7-9 and TRBJ2-1; 9 bases agree with TRBD1. Germline V gene sequence: CDR1 SEHNR, CDR2 FQNEAQ (reference sequence). V lost 3 bases, J lost 4 bases, and 13 bases stayed unmatched. This CDR3 is built from 18 residues. This chain's CDR3 is CASSFSAKSGTGYNEQFF. The CDR3 coding sequence is TGTGCCAGCAGCTTTTCAGCGAAATCCGGGACAGGGTACAATGAGCAGTTCTTC.

CDR3 nucleotide sequence: TGTGCCAGCTCACCAAGACAAGTGGCTCAAGATGGCTACACCTTC. Translated, it gives CASSPRQVAQDGYTF. This chain connects TRBV18 to TRBJ1-2, with no clear D. V shed 2 bases and J shed 6 bases, with 16 bases lying between them. Germline-derived CDR1 and CDR2 are KGHSH and LQKENI. The CDR3 has 15 residues.

This chain uses TRBV20-1 with TRBJ2-1, with 7 bases aligning to TRBD2. Germline V gives CDR1 DFQATT, CDR2 SNEGSKA (reference sequence). V lost 3 bases, J lost 3 bases, and 5 bases stayed unmatched. There are 14 residues in the CDR3. CDR3 bases: TGCAGTGCTAGTTCTCCGGGGGGCTACAATGAGCAGTTCTTC. This translates into CSASSPGGYNEQFF.

The chain combines TRBV11-3 with TRBJ2-3; no definite D call. In germline, CDR1 is SGHNT, CDR2 YENEEA. V lost 5 bases, J lost 4 bases, and 10 bases lay in between. CDR3 length equals 13 residues. CDR3 protein: CASSQKIPDTQYF. As DNA, the CDR3 is TGTGCCAGCAGCCAAAAAATCCCAGATACGCAGTATTTT.

The rearrangement links TRBV6-2 or TRBV6-3 to TRBJ2-7, with D tentatively TRBD2 (5 bases). Germline loops: CDR1 MNHEY, CDR2 SVGEGT. Trimming removed 0 bases at V and 4 bases at J, with 7 bases between. This CDR3 region has 13 residues. The CDR3 sequence is CASSYSEVYEQYF. For the CDR3, the DNA is TGTGCCAGCAGTTACTCGGAGGTGTACGAGCAGTACTTC.

Written as DNA, the CDR3 is TGTGCCAGCAGTCGGGAGAGCGGGGGTTACGAGCAGTACTTC. It encodes CASSRESGGYEQYF. The genes are TRBV2 and TRBJ2-7; TRBD2 agrees at 8 bases. The CDR3 has 14 residues. Trimming at V came to 5 bases and at J to 4 bases, leaving 7 bases not matched to a gene. Germline V lookup: CDR1 SNHLY, CDR2 FYNNEI.

The rearrangement joins TRBV7-8 to TRBJ1-4, with no clear D. The germline V and J ends were trimmed by 6 bases and 4 bases, with 15 bases remaining between them. The CDR3 has 15 amino acids. CDR1 and CDR2 from the germline V gene are SGHVS and FQNEAQ. The CDR3 sequence: CASRGRWQSNEKLFF. CDR3 in DNA: TGTGCCAGCAGAGGGAGGTGGCAGAGTAATGAAAAACTGTTTTTT.

This sequence joins TRBV7-9 and TRBJ1-4, with 7 bases that match TRBD1. The CDR3 is 16 residues long. Per the germline V gene, CDR1 is SEHNR and CDR2 is FQNEAQ (reference sequence). Trimming cost V 1 base and J 5 bases; bases outside gene matches: 7. CDR3 protein: CASSLGGRQGNEKLFF. The CDR3 DNA sequence: TGTGCCAGCAGCTTAGGGGGTAGACAGGGAAATGAAAAACTGTTTTTT.

The chain employs TRBV29-1 and TRBJ1-1; D not resolved. V was clipped by 7 bases and J by 1 base, with 10 bases between them. Per germline, CDR1 SQVTM and CDR2 ANQGSEA. The CDR3 consists of 12 residues. In DNA form, the CDR3 reads TGCAGCGGGGCCGACGGGAACACTGAAGCTTTCTTT. This encodes CSGADGNTEAFF.

The sample holds a few counts of this clone. The genes are TRBV7-2 and TRBJ2-1, with D possibly TRBD1 on 6 matching bases. Germline-derived CDR1 and CDR2 are SGHTA and FQGNSA. Trimming left V 5 bases short and J 10 bases short, with 15 bases between. The CDR3 has 13 residues. The CDR3, as DNA: TGTGCCAGCAGCCCGAGGCCCGGGACAGAGCAGTTCTTC. Translating gives CASSPRPGTEQFF.

V gene TRBV18 combines with J gene TRBJ2-3; D is ambiguous. V lost 8 bases and J lost 7, with 13 bases in between. This CDR3 comprises 12 residues. The germline V gene has CDR1 KGHSH and CDR2 LQKENI. The CDR3 region is CASTLYSNTQYF. CDR3 nucleotide sequence: TGTGCCAGCACTTTATACAGCAATACGCAGTATTTT.

The chain links TRBV7-2 to TRBJ2-5; TRBD2 is a possible D gene (5 bases). CDR3 length: 13 amino acids. Germline assignment: CDR1 SGHTA and CDR2 FQGNSA. V lost 5 bases to trimming and J lost 0 bases, with 7 bases between them. CDR3 in amino acids: CASSREHQETQYF. The DNA for the CDR3 is TGTGCCAGCAGCAGGGAGCACCAAGAGACCCAGTACTTC.

The V gene is TRBV29-1, the J gene TRBJ2-7, with TRBD1 as a possible D gene (5 bases). The V end lost 5 bases, the J end lost 3 bases, and 11 bases lay between the germline ends. Germline CDR1 and CDR2: SQVTM and ANQGSEA. The CDR3 covers 12 residues. The CDR3 region is CSVRQGVYEQYF. The CDR3 DNA sequence: TGCAGCGTTCGTCAAGGGGTCTACGAGCAGTACTTC.

The chain recombines TRBV24-1 with TRBJ1-2; possibly TRBD1 for D (5 bases). Germline V CDR1 and CDR2: KGHDR, SFDVKD. The germline V and J ends were trimmed by 5 bases and 4 bases, with 13 bases remaining between them. The CDR3 has 14 amino acids. Here the CDR3 DNA reads TGTGCCACCAGTGCCAGCGGGACGGTCTATGGCTACACCTTC. It translates to CATSASGTVYGYTF.

The chain carries TRBV27 and TRBJ2-1, with TRBD1 matching over 7 bases. Germline CDR1 is MNHEY and CDR2 is SMNVEV (reference sequence). The CDR3 contains 15 residues. With V trimmed by 4 bases and J by 5 bases, 8 bases remained unmatched. The CDR3 DNA follows: TGTGCCAGCAGTTCCCTCTTGGACAGGAACAATGAGCAGTTCTTC. It is translated as CASSSLLDRNNEQFF.

The rearrangement joins TRBV9 to TRBJ2-7, with no clear D. V lost 0 bases to trimming and J lost 3 bases, with 10 bases between them. CDR1 and CDR2 (germline): SGDLS, YYNGEE. The CDR3 covers 14 residues. CDR3 sequence: CASSVGWAYYEQYF. In DNA form, the CDR3 reads TGTGCCAGCAGCGTAGGCTGGGCCTACTACGAGCAGTACTTC.

This rearrangement joins TRBV11-1 to TRBJ2-7; TRBD1 agrees at 9 bases. The CDR3 loop spans 15 amino acids. Germline CDR1 and CDR2: SGHAT and FQDESV (reference sequence). The junction had 8 bases not matched to a gene; V was cut back by 1 base and J by 7 bases. CDR3 protein: CASSLVPQGAGEQYF. The CDR3 DNA reads as TGTGCCAGCAGCTTAGTCCCACAGGGGGCCGGTGAGCAGTACTTC.

This clone has a single count. V gene TRBV7-9 combines with J gene TRBJ1-2, with D possibly being TRBD1 (6 bases). The CDR3 is made up of 15 amino acids. Germline CDR1 is SEHNR and CDR2 is FQNEAQ (reference sequence). V lost 1 base, J lost 8 bases, and 17 bases lay in between. CDR3 sequence reads: CASSLDGGPSRGYTF. The CDR3 DNA follows: TGTGCCAGCAGCTTAGATGGGGGCCCCTCGAGGGGCTACACCTTC.

The rearrangement uses TRBV7-7 and TRBJ2-2, with TRBD1 matching 7 bases. The CDR3 totals 14 residues. Germline values: CDR1 SSHAT, CDR2 FNYEAQ (reference sequence). J lost 7 bases, V lost 1 base, and 3 bases had no gene match. The CDR3 bases are TGTGCCAGCAGCTTAGACAGGGGCGACGGGGAGCTGTTTTTT. Protein sequence: CASSLDRGDGELFF.

The CDR3 sequence: CASSLVGNEKLFF. The CDR3, as DNA: TGTGCCAGCAGTTTGGTCGGTAATGAAAAACTGTTTTTT. The chain uses TRBV27 and TRBJ1-4; no clear D. This CDR3 spans 13 amino acids. Germline lookup yields CDR1 MNHEY and CDR2 SMNVEV (reference sequence). The germline V and J ends were trimmed by 3 bases and 4 bases, with 6 bases remaining between them.

The chain has TRBV9 and TRBJ1-1; tentatively, D is TRBD1 (5 bases). Deletions cut 1 base from V and 0 bases from J, with 13 bases between. This CDR3 region has 16 residues. From germline, CDR1 is SGDLS and CDR2 YYNGEE. CDR3 nucleotides: TGTGCCAGCAGCGTATTATTCGGGGGAATGAACACTGAAGCTTTCTTT. Protein: CASSVLFGGMNTEAFF.

This chain joins TRBV18 and TRBJ1-6; D gene uncertain. Germline loops: CDR1 KGHSH, CDR2 LQKENI. Trimming pared 3 bases from V and 8 bases from J, leaving 5 bases between. The CDR3 spans 12 residues. In nucleotides, the CDR3 is TGTGCCAGCTCACCCCCGGATTCACCCCTCCACTTT. Protein sequence: CASSPPDSPLHF.

The CDR3 nucleotides read TGTGCCAGCAGCTTAGCAATAGCGGGAGGGCCGGTGCAGTTCTTC. This codes for CASSLAIAGGPVQFF. This sequence joins TRBV11-1 and TRBJ2-1; 11 bases are a match to TRBD2. The length of the CDR3 is 15 residues. Germline CDR1 is SGHAT and CDR2 is FQDESV (reference sequence). V trimming: 0 bases; J trimming: 12 bases; junction bases outside the gene matches: 7.

CDR3 in DNA: TGTGCCAGCAGCCAAGAGGGCAGATTCGAAGAGACCCAGTACTTC. Amino acid sequence: CASSQEGRFEETQYF. This chain joins TRBV4-2 and TRBJ2-5; D is ambiguous. Germline CDR1 is LGHNA and CDR2 is YNFKEQ. The CDR3 extends over 15 amino acids. Trimming removed 0 bases from V and 3 bases from J, with 11 bases in between.

This clone was detected a few times. The chain joins TRBV7-9 to TRBJ2-1, with 8 bases aligning to TRBD1. The CDR3 runs 14 residues. Germline CDR1 reads SEHNR; CDR2 reads FQNEAQ (reference sequence). The junction had 4 bases not matched to a gene; V was cut back by 4 bases and J by 5 bases. DNA for the CDR3: TGTGCCAGCAGCTGGGGACAGGTGAACAATGAGCAGTTCTTC. It yields the protein CASSWGQVNNEQFF.

The chain links TRBV14 to TRBJ1-1; D remains unclear. The germline CDR1 and CDR2 sequences are SGHDN and FVKESK. Trimming took off 2 bases at V and 0 bases at J, with 4 bases between the two ends. The CDR3 loop spans 13 amino acids. The CDR3 DNA reads as TGTGCCAGCAGCCAATATCTGAACACTGAAGCTTTCTTT. Translating gives CASSQYLNTEAFF.

V gene TRBV6-5 combines with J gene TRBJ1-3; no clear D gene. The CDR3 has 16 residues. Germline assignment: CDR1 MNHEY and CDR2 SVGAGI. With 0 bases removed from V and 0 bases from J, the gap between germline ends came to 9 bases. The CDR3, as DNA: TGTGCCAGCAGTTACTCGTCCGTCCCCTCTGGAAACACCATATATTTT. It encodes CASSYSSVPSGNTIYF.